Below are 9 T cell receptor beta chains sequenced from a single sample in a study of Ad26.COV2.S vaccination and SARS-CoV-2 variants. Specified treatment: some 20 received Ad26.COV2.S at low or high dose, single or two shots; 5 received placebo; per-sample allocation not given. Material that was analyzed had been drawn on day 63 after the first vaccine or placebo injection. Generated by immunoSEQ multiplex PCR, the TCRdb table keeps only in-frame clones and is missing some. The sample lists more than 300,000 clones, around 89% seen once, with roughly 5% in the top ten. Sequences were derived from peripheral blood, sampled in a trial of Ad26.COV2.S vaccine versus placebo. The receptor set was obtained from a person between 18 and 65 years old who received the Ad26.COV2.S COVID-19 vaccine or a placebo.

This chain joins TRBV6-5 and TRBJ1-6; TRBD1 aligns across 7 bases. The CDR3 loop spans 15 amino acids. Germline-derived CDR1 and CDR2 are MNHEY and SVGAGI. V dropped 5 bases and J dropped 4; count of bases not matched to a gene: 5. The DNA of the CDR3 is TGTGCCAGCAGTAAACAGGGGTTTTATAATTCACCCCTCCACTTT. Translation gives CASSKQGFYNSPLHF.

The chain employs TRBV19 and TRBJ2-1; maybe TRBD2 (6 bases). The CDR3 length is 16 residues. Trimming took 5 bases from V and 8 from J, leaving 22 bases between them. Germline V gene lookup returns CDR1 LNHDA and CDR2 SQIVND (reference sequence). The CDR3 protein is CASSPDSGGTGDEQFF. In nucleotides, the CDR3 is TGTGCCAGTAGTCCGGACTCCGGGGGTACTGGAGATGAGCAGTTCTTC.

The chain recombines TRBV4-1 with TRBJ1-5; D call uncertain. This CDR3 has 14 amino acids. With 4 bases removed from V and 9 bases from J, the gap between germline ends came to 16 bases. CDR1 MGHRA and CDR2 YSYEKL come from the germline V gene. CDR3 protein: CASSPLAGFRPQHF. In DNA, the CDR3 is TGCGCCAGCAGCCCCCTTGCGGGGTTTCGGCCCCAGCATTTT.

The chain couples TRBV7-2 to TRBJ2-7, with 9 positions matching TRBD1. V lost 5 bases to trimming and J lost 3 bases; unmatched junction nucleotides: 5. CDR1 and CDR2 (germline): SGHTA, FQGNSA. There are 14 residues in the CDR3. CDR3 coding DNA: TGTGCCAGCAGCACCCCGACAGGGGGCTACGAGCAGTACTTC. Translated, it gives CASSTPTGGYEQYF.

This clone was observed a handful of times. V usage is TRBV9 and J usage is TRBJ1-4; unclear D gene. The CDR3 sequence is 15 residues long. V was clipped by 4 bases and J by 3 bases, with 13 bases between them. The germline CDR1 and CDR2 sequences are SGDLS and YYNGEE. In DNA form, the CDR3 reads TGTGCCAGCAGCCGTAGTTCGTTGGCTAATGAAAAACTGTTTTTT. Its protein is CASSRSSLANEKLFF.

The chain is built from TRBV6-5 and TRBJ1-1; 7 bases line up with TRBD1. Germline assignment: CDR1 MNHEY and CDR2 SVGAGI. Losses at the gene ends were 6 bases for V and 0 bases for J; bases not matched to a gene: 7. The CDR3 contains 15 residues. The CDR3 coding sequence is TGTGCCAGCAGAAGGACAGGTGCCATGAACACTGAAGCTTTCTTT. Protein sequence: CASRRTGAMNTEAFF.

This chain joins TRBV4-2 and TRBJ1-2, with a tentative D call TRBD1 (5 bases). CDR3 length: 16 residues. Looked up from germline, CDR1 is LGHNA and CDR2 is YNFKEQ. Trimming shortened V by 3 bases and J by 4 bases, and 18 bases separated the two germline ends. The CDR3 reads CASSHQPGLTSYGYTF. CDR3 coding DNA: TGTGCCAGCAGCCATCAACCAGGGCTCACCTCCTATGGCTACACCTTC.

The CDR3 here is CASSFGTSGRAGYEQYF. The CDR3 DNA is TGTGCCAGCAGCTTCGGGACTAGCGGGAGGGCCGGGTACGAGCAGTACTTC. The chain combines TRBV13 with TRBJ2-7; TRBD2 matches 16 bases. Germline trimming cut 3 bases from V and 4 bases from J; bases unmatched to any gene: 6. CDR1 and CDR2 from the germline V gene are PRHDT and FYEKMQ (reference sequence). There are 17 residues in the CDR3.

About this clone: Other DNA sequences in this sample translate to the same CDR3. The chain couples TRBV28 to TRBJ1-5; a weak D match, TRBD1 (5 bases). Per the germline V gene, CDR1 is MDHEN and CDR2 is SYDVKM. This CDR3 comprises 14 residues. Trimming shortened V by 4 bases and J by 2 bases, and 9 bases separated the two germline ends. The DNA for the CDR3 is TGTGCCAGCAGTTCCGGGGGGGGCAATCAGCCCCAGCATTTT. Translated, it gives CASSSGGGNQPQHF.